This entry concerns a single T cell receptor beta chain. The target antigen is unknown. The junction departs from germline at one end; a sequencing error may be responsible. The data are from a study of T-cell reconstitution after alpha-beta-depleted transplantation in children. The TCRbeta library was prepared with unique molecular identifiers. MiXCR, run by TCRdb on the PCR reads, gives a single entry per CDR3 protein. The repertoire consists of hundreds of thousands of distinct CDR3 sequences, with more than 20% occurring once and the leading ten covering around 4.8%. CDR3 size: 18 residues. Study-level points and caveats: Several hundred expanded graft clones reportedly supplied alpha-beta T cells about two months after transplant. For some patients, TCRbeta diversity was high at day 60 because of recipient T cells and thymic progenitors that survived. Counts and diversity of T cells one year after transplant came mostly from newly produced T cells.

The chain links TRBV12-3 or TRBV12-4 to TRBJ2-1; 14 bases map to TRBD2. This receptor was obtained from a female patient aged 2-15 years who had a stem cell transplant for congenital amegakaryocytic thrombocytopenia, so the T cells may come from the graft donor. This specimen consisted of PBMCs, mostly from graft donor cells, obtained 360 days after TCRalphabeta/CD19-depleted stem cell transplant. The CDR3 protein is CARSLAGTSGSGKNEQFF. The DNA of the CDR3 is TGTGCCCGCAGTTTAGCGGGGACTAGCGGGAGTGGGAAAAATGAGCAGTTCTTC.